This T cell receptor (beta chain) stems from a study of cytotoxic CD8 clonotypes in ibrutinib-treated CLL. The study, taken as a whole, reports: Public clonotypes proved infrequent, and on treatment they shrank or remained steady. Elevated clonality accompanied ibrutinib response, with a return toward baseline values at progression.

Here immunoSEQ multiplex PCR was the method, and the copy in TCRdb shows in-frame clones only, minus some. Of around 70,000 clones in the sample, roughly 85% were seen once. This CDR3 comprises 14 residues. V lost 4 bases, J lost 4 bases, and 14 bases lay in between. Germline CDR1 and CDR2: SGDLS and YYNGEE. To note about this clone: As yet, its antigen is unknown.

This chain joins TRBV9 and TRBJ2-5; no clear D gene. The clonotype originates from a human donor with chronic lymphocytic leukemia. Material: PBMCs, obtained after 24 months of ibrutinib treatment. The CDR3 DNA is TGTGCCAGCAGCTCAGAATGGTCTTCAGAGACCCAGTACTTC. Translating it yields CASSSEWSSETQYF.